The clone carrying this TCR beta chain was observed many times. Its cognate antigen is unknown. This entry belongs to a study of identical twins. Study results and caveats: The same donors were not followed; conclusions instead depended on cross-sectional statistical analysis.

Healthy Caucasians provided all donations. V was pared by 4 bases and J by 4 bases, with 10 bases of the junction left unmatched. The CDR3 runs to 16 residues. TCRdb reanalysed the 5' RACE reads using MiXCR and keeps one entry per CDR3 protein. Found here are about 700,000 distinct CDR3 sequences, 8.5% to 9.5% of them singletons; the top ten hold around 0.95%. This sample was also put to use in a study of yellow fever vaccine responses in identical twins.

Sequences were obtained from PBMCs. This TCR derives from a woman between 18 and 29 years old in good health. The V gene is TRBV12-3 or TRBV12-4, the J gene TRBJ2-1, with 7 bases identical to TRBD1. CDR3 region: CASSSKGQVGYNEQFF. The CDR3 nucleotides are TGTGCCAGCAGTTCTAAAGGACAGGTAGGATACAATGAGCAGTTCTTC.